This T cell receptor (beta chain) was captured in a study of regulatory T cells in long-lasting Graves disease. Between the trimmed V and J ends, which lost 4 bases and 2 bases, there was a span of 14 bases. Germline V gives CDR1 LGHDT, CDR2 YNNKEL (reference sequence). This CDR3 is 15 amino acids long. Notes on the study in general: Among persistent patients, a larger number of public clonotypes were shared (around 3,000) than among newly diagnosed patients (966). The study found lower TCR diversity in persistent Graves' patients than in newly diagnosed ones.

Time point given: persistent/refractory GD, antithyroid drugs over 5 years with positive TRAb. Construction of the TCR library relied on RNA isolated from PBMCs. With EDTA tubes as the receptacles, around 10 milliliters of peripheral blood were drawn. Construction of TCR beta libraries relied on iRepertoire HTBI primers and on Arm-PCR targeting CDR3 regions. Each CDR3 protein is one row after TCRdb ran MiXCR on the multiplex PCR reads. This table has 650,000 to 700,000 distinct CDR3 sequences, 30% appearing once. This clonotype showed up just a few times. Its antigen is as yet unknown. The input for sequencing was peripheral blood mononuclear cells (PBMCs), taken when the disease was refractory, from a patient treated with antithyroid drugs. This chain links TRBV3-1 with TRBJ1-2, with D perhaps matching TRBD1 (5 bases). This TCR came from a female donor with Graves disease. CDR3 in DNA: TGTGCCAGCAGCCGTCGGGGCGGACCCAACTATGGCTACACCTTC. Translated, it gives CASSRRGGPNYGYTF.